The 5 T cell receptor beta chains given below trace back to one sample, sequenced in a study of T cell repertoires in cytomegalovirus infection. TCRdb re-called the reads with MiXCR, one entry per CDR3 protein. Of nearly 650,000 distinct CDR3 sequences listed, 24% are singletons. The sample comprised CD8+ T cells from PBMCs. Receptors were obtained from a human donor in good health (CMV status not recorded). Some clones in this sample may be carry-over from other donors' samples.

There are many counts of this clonotype. The chain is built from TRBV11-2 and TRBJ1-1; D gene ambiguous. V lost 5 bases and J 11 bases, leaving 12 bases between the germline ends. Germline CDR1 reads SGHAT; CDR2 reads FQNNGV. The CDR3 has 11 amino acids. DNA for the CDR3: TGTGCCAGCAGCATGGGGTTGGTGGCTTTCTTT. This encodes CASSMGLVAFF.

J is TRBJ2-1 and V is TRBV11-2; 7 bases line up with TRBD2. The ends lost 6 bases at V and 3 bases at J; junction bases unmatched: 8. Germline CDR1 SGHAT, CDR2 FQNNGV. The length of the CDR3 is 15 residues. In DNA, the CDR3 is TGTGCCAGCAGAAACGGGGGGTACTACTACAATGAGCAGTTCTTC. Its protein is CASRNGGYYYNEQFF.

Many counts were recorded for this clonotype. The rearrangement joins TRBV7-6 to TRBJ2-5; D could derive from TRBD1 or TRBD2 (5 bases each). CDR3 length: 16 amino acids. The V end lost 1 base, the J end lost 1 base, and 13 bases lay between the germline ends. CDR1 and CDR2 (germline): SGHVS, FNYEAQ. CDR3 in amino acids: CASSLGWGRIQETQYF. Here the CDR3 DNA reads TGTGCCAGCAGCTTAGGGTGGGGACGCATCCAAGAGACCCAGTACTTC.

This clonotype was seen repeatedly, ten times or more. The CDR3 protein is CASSLASRGASLSSYNEQFF. Here the CDR3 DNA reads TGTGCCAGCAGCTTAGCGTCCCGGGGGGCCTCCCTAAGCTCCTACAATGAGCAGTTCTTC. The chain links TRBV7-8 to TRBJ2-1, with D perhaps TRBD2 (7 bases). CDR3 length: 20 residues. Germline V lookup: CDR1 SGHVS, CDR2 FQNEAQ. V lost 0 bases, J lost 0 bases, and 21 bases lay in between.

This clonotype was counted ten times or more. One end of the junction varies from germline; a read error may be responsible. J is TRBJ2-1 and V is TRBV7-3; TRBD1 agrees at 9 bases. This CDR3 is 14 amino acids long. Looked up from germline, CDR1 is SGHTA and CDR2 is FQGTGA. The CDR3 nucleotides read TGTGCCAGCAGCTTAAGGGACAGGGCCAATGAGCAGCTCTTC. Protein product: CASSLRDRANEQLF. Supplemented by reference TRBV7-3 and TRBJ2-1, the full variable domain reads GAGVSQTPSNKVTEKGKYVELRCDPISGHTALYWYRQSLGQGPEFLIYFQGTGAADDSGLPNDRFFAVRPEGSVSTLKIQRTERGDSAVYLCASSLRDRANEQLFGPGTRLTVL.